This T cell receptor (beta chain) was sequenced for a study of chemoradiotherapy in HPV16-positive cancers (dated by TCRdb to between 2021 and 2024). As for the study more broadly: Functional T-cell assays on cells from a couple of HPV16-positive patients defined candidate HPV-specific T-cell clones and common TCR motifs. Whether T-cell immunity against the HPV oncoproteins E6 and E7 changes during chemoradiotherapy and whether survival is affected by this immunity were examined in the study. Next, the candidate HPV-specific TCRs and motifs were followed in TCR repertoires from fewer than 100 patients with HPV-related cancers. The research as a whole found: In HPV16-positive patients, expansion of HPV-responsive T cells during chemoradiotherapy was found to be associated with improved recurrence-free survival. Expansion of candidate HPV-specific clones and E7-related TCR motifs was observed in the tumor microenvironment during treatment, whereas no such expansion was observed for non-HPV-specific T cells. Only a couple of HPV16-positive patients were used to derive the functional definition of HPV-specific T cells, and the survival association was reported for HPV16-positive patients.

The method behind the library was the immunoSEQ multiplex PCR assay. Not all clones reach the TCRdb copy of this immuneACCESS table, which keeps in-frame sequences only. Checked studies attribute under half of the gap to unresolved V genes and leave the rest unexplained. The sample has 45,000 to 60,000 clones on record, roughly 90% of them singletons. The ten largest account for roughly 3.5% of the sample. A remark on this clone: Its specific antigen is unknown. No much larger clonotype is one base removed from it; base qualities were not supplied.

Because repertoires were sampled repeatedly during chemoradiotherapy, clonal expansion in the tumor microenvironment could be followed. The cysteine opens and the phenylalanine closes a CDR3 of 16 amino acids. Only the CDR3 DNA is retained, 48 bases long and in frame from the first base. This TCR derives from a human donor with HPV-associated anogenital cancer. Sample: blood, taken from a patient who underwent chemoradiotherapy. The chain links TRBV12-2 with TRBJ2-3. TRBV12-2 is recorded as a pseudogene. The CDR3 in this case is CASRLETKRGTDTQYF. The base sequence is TGTGCAAGTCGCTTAGAGACAAAGCGAGGCACAGATACGCAGTATTTT.